These T cell receptor beta chains were read from a single sample in a study of Ad26.COV2.S vaccination and SARS-CoV-2 variants. Sequencing used immunoSEQ multiplex PCR; TCRdb keeps in-frame clones, though not all of them. The sample lists some 500,000 clones, roughly 89% seen once, with about 2.5% in the top ten. Sequencing used peripheral blood, obtained in a trial of Ad26.COV2.S vaccine versus placebo. Receptors originate from a person between 18 and 60 years old who received the Ad26.COV2.S COVID-19 vaccine or a placebo. Each CDR3 is given with its conserved first and last residue. A D gene is named only where the DNA matches it firmly. Clone size appears in some rows only: once, few, many, or a class for an expanded clone.

DNA	CDR3	size	D	V	J
TGTGCCAGTAGTAAGGGACCGGCGGCCCAGCCCCAGCATTTT	CASSKGPAAQPQHF	few	.	TRBV19	TRBJ1-5
TGTGCCAGCAGTAACAGGGGGGCCATTCAGTACTTC	CASSNRGAIQYF	once	TRBD1	TRBV7-2	TRBJ2-4
TGTGCCAGCAGCTACCCGACAGGGGGGGTTGGGACCCAGTACTTC	CASSYPTGGVGTQYF	.	TRBD1	TRBV7-2	TRBJ2-5
TGCGCCAGCAGCCCTAGTCCGGGACAGGGGACCTACGAGCAGTACTTC	CASSPSPGQGTYEQYF	.	TRBD1	TRBV4-1	TRBJ2-7
TGTGCCAGCAGAACCGGGACTAGTGTCCACGAGCAGTACTTC	CASRTGTSVHEQYF	.	TRBD2	TRBV7-9	TRBJ2-7
TGTGCCAGCAGCTTGGGGGGGCTGTGGACACACGAAGATACGCAGTATTTT	CASSLGGLWTHEDTQYF	.	.	TRBV5-4	TRBJ2-3
TGTGCCAGCAGTACTCCGGGACTAGCCCAAGAGACCCAGTACTTC	CASSTPGLAQETQYF	.	TRBD2	TRBV6-5	TRBJ2-5
TGTGCCAGCAGCTTATTTGGGGACAGACTTAACTATGGCTACACCTTC	CASSLFGDRLNYGYTF	.	TRBD1	TRBV7-2	TRBJ1-2
TGTGCCAGCACGGACAGGGGGTTTTCACCCCTCCACTTT	CASTDRGFSPLHF	.	TRBD1	TRBV28	TRBJ1-6
TGTGCCAGCAGCCATACAGGGGGTAGGTACAATGAGCAGTTCTTC	CASSHTGGRYNEQFF	.	TRBD1	TRBV3-1/TRBV3-2	TRBJ2-1
TGTGCCAGCAGCTTCACCGATAATCAGCCCCAGCATTTT	CASSFTDNQPQHF	.	.	TRBV7-9	TRBJ1-5
TGTGCCACCAGTGATCCAATGCAAGGGCCCCAGCATTTT	CATSDPMQGPQHF	.	.	TRBV24-1	TRBJ1-5
TGCGCCAGCAGCAGGACACTGCTGGATGGCTACACCTTC	CASSRTLLDGYTF	.	.	TRBV5-1	TRBJ1-2
TGTGCCAGCAGTTTCGGCCCAGGGTTCCCCTTCTACGAGCAGTACTTC	CASSFGPGFPFYEQYF	.	.	TRBV27	TRBJ2-7
TGTGCCAGCAGCTTCCTAGCGGGAGCCCGGGAGACCCAGTACTTC	CASSFLAGARETQYF	.	TRBD2	TRBV7-6	TRBJ2-5
TGTGCCAGCAGTGAGGGGAGGGCGAACACCGGGGAGCTGTTTTTT	CASSEGRANTGELFF	.	TRBD2	TRBV2	TRBJ2-2
TGTGCCAGCAGCTTACAGGGTGACTCTGGAAACACCATATATTTT	CASSLQGDSGNTIYF	.	.	TRBV11-2	TRBJ1-3
TGTGCCAGCAGTTTATTGGAGGCAGGGGGCGAGGATGAGCAGTTCTTC	CASSLLEAGGEDEQFF	.	TRBD1	TRBV28	TRBJ2-1
TGTGCCAGCAGTGAATTAAGAGGAAAGGGTGAGATCCACAGCTACACCTTC	CASSELRGKGEIHSYTF	.	.	TRBV25-1	TRBJ1-2
TGCGCCAGCAGCCAAAGGACTAGCGGGTATGCCTACAATGAGCAGTTCTTC	CASSQRTSGYAYNEQFF	.	TRBD2	TRBV4-3	TRBJ2-1
TGTGCCAGCTCACGGGAGGCTGGAAACACCATATATTTT	CASSREAGNTIYF	.	.	TRBV18	TRBJ1-3
TGTGCCAGCAGCCCCAACGGGGGCACTGAAGCTTTCTTT	CASSPNGGTEAFF	.	.	TRBV3-1/TRBV3-2	TRBJ1-1
TGTGCCAGCACCACCTGGCAGGGTGGTGCCTACGAGCAGTACTTC	CASTTWQGGAYEQYF	.	.	TRBV6-6	TRBJ2-7
TGTGCCAGCAGTCCGGGACTAGTGAATGAGCAGTTCTTC	CASSPGLVNEQFF	.	TRBD2	TRBV6-6	TRBJ2-1
TGTGCCAGCAGCTTCAACGGAAATCAGCCCCAGCATTTT	CASSFNGNQPQHF	.	.	TRBV7-2	TRBJ1-5
TGTGCCAGCAGTTCAAAAAGGGGTACGCAGTATTTT	CASSSKRGTQYF	.	.	TRBV27	TRBJ2-3
TGTGCCAGCAGTTACGACAGGGTTTCACCCCTCCACTTT	CASSYDRVSPLHF	.	TRBD1	TRBV6-6	TRBJ1-6
TGCGCCAGCAGCCAAGATCCCCCCGGCCAAAACTCTGGAAACACCATATATTTT	CASSQDPPGQNSGNTIYF	many	.	TRBV4-3	TRBJ1-3
TGTGCCAGCAGCTTAGGTCGCGTCCCCACAGATACGCAGTATTTT	CASSLGRVPTDTQYF	.	.	TRBV7-9	TRBJ2-3
TGTGCCAGCAGCTTAATGGGAAGCGGGATAGATACGCAGTATTTT	CASSLMGSGIDTQYF	few	TRBD2	TRBV7-3	TRBJ2-3
TGTGCCAGCAGCCCAGACAGTAGCTACGCGAACACCGGGGAGCTGTTTTTT	CASSPDSSYANTGELFF	.	.	TRBV3-1/TRBV3-2	TRBJ2-2
TGTGCCAGCAGCAAAGGGCTCAGGTATCAAGAGACCCAGTACTTC	CASSKGLRYQETQYF	.	.	TRBV21-1	TRBJ2-5
TGCGCCAGCAGCATCGGGGACAGGGGACAGCCCCAGCATTTT	CASSIGDRGQPQHF	.	TRBD1	TRBV5-1	TRBJ1-5
TGCGCCAGCAGCTTGGAGGCTAGCCAAGAGACCCAGTACTTC	CASSLEASQETQYF	.	.	TRBV5-1	TRBJ2-5
TGTGCCAGCAGCGTAGGGGCCAACGTCCTGACTTTC	CASSVGANVLTF	.	.	TRBV12-3/TRBV12-4	TRBJ2-6
TGTGCCAGCAGCTCCCGGGGGTTGTCAGGGCGCACAGATACGCAGTATTTT	CASSSRGLSGRTDTQYF	once	.	TRBV13	TRBJ2-3
TGTGCCAGCAGTCAGGGTGGCAATCAGCCCCAGCATTTT	CASSQGGNQPQHF	.	.	TRBV12-3/TRBV12-4	TRBJ1-5
TGTGCCACCAGTGAAGGGGGCGACTATGGCTACACCTTC	CATSEGGDYGYTF	few	TRBD1	TRBV15	TRBJ1-2
TGTGCTAGTGGCTCGGGGTGGGGGACTAGCGCGACCCAGTACTTC	CASGSGWGTSATQYF	.	TRBD2	TRBV12-5	TRBJ2-5
TGCGCCAGCAGCTTGGGCGGTAGCGGGGCCCGGAATGAGCAGTTCTTC	CASSLGGSGARNEQFF	few	TRBD2	TRBV5-1	TRBJ2-1
TGCGCCAGCAGCCAAGAGGGACAGGGACACGGGGAGCTGTTTTTT	CASSQEGQGHGELFF	.	TRBD1	TRBV4-3	TRBJ2-2
TGCGCCAGCAGCTTGCCCCAATGGAGGGCGGGAGGAGGATTAGATACGCAGTATTTT	CASSLPQWRAGGGLDTQYF	.	TRBD2	TRBV5-1	TRBJ2-3
TGTGCCAGCAGCGTTTCCGGCGGCGGGGGGTACGAGCAGTACTTC	CASSVSGGGGYEQYF	.	TRBD2	TRBV9	TRBJ2-7
TGTGCCAGCAGTGAAGCTGTGACAGGGGATCTGGCTTTCTTT	CASSEAVTGDLAFF	.	TRBD1	TRBV6-1	TRBJ1-1
TGTGCCAGCAGCCAAGACGGCGGGAGGGTAAATGAGCAGTTCTTC	CASSQDGGRVNEQFF	.	TRBD2	TRBV4-2	TRBJ2-1
TGCAGTGCTAGTCCTAGCGCCCAGATAAGGGAGACCCAGTACTTC	CSASPSAQIRETQYF	.	.	TRBV20-1	TRBJ2-5
TGTGCCAGCTCACCAGGTACGTTGGCGTACCAAGAGACCCAGTACTTC	CASSPGTLAYQETQYF	.	.	TRBV18	TRBJ2-5
TGTGCCACCAGTGACCAACAGGAGGCAAAAAACATTCAGTACTTC	CATSDQQEAKNIQYF	.	.	TRBV24-1	TRBJ2-4
TGCGCCAGCAGCCCGGGACACAGCAATGAAGTGCAGTTCTTC	CASSPGHSNEVQFF	once	.	TRBV5-1	TRBJ2-1
TGTGCCAGCAGCCTTGGACAGGCGACAGATACGCAGTATTTT	CASSLGQATDTQYF	.	TRBD1	TRBV5-5	TRBJ2-3
TGTGCCAGCTCCACCTCCACAGGGACAGGGGACACAGATACGCAGTATTTT	CASSTSTGTGDTDTQYF	.	TRBD1	TRBV4-2	TRBJ2-3
TGCAGCGCCAGGGACAGGGAAAACATTCAGTACTTC	CSARDRENIQYF	once	TRBD1	TRBV29-1	TRBJ2-4
TGTGCCAGCAGCTTCCTGGGGGGAACCGGGGAGCTGTTTTTT	CASSFLGGTGELFF	.	.	TRBV7-3	TRBJ2-2
TGTGCCAGCAGTTCCAACCTAGCGGGGCTGAACAATGAGCAGTTCTTC	CASSSNLAGLNNEQFF	.	TRBD2	TRBV28	TRBJ2-1
TGTGCCAGCAGTTACCCTGGGGTATCTCCAGCCGAGCAGTACTTC	CASSYPGVSPAEQYF	.	.	TRBV6-5	TRBJ2-7
TGCGCCAGCAGCCGTAGACTAGCGGGGGGGCCCTGGGGAGAGACCCAGTACTTC	CASSRRLAGGPWGETQYF	.	TRBD2	TRBV5-1	TRBJ2-5
TGTGCCAGCTCACCACCCTGGACGGACTCCGGCGGGGAGCTGTTTTTT	CASSPPWTDSGGELFF	.	.	TRBV18	TRBJ2-2
TGTGCCAGTAGTATGCGGCTAGCGGGGACCGGGGAGCTGTTTTTT	CASSMRLAGTGELFF	.	TRBD2	TRBV19	TRBJ2-2
TGTGCCAGCAGCTTACCCGGGGTTGACGCGTGGTACGAGCAGTACTTC	CASSLPGVDAWYEQYF	.	.	TRBV7-8	TRBJ2-7